Listed below are T cell receptor beta chains from one sample, sequenced in a study of T-cell memory formation after mild COVID-19. MiXCR, run by TCRdb on the 5' RACE reads, gives a single entry per CDR3 protein. The table lists 260,000 or so distinct CDR3 sequences, over 15% of them singletons. The material sequenced was PBMCs or a T cell subset sorted from them (not recorded which). The receptors were gathered from a man younger than 35 who had mild COVID-19 (a few samples of this study predate the infection). Cell type and time point are not known. The CDR3 runs from the conserved cysteine through the conserved F or W. D genes are given only for firm matches. The listing skips clone size in some rows; elsewhere it reads once, few, many or a size class.

D | J | V | size | CDR3 | DNA
. | TRBJ2-7 | TRBV5-1 | few | CASSLGTLEQYF | TGCGCCAGCAGCTTGGGAACACTCGAGCAGTACTTC
. | TRBJ1-1 | TRBV14 | . | CASSQGHPAFF | TGTGCCAGCAGCCAAGGACATCCGGCTTTCTTT
. | TRBJ1-5 | TRBV6-1 | few | CASIGFVNQPQHF | TGTGCCAGCATCGGGTTCGTCAATCAGCCCCAGCATTTT
TRBD1 | TRBJ1-2 | TRBV5-6 | few | CASSAGQGLGYTF | TGTGCCAGCAGCGCCGGACAGGGCCTTGGCTACACCTTC
. | TRBJ1-2 | TRBV4-3 | . | CASSQGSWGDGYTF | TGCGCCAGCAGCCAAGGATCGTGGGGTGACGGCTACACCTTC
TRBD1 | TRBJ2-3 | TRBV11-1 | . | CASSAATGGWADTQYF | TGTGCCAGCAGCGCGGCGACAGGGGGCTGGGCAGATACGCAGTATTTT
. | TRBJ1-6 | TRBV4-1 | . | CARRYQGSYNSPLHF | TGCGCCAGGCGGTATCAAGGATCCTATAATTCACCCCTCCACTTT
. | TRBJ1-1 | TRBV20-1 | few | CSARVLSDLTEAFF | TGCAGTGCTAGAGTATTATCGGACCTCACTGAAGCTTTCTTT
. | TRBJ2-1 | TRBV4-1 | . | CASSQGLGSYNEQFF | TGCGCCAGCAGCCAAGGACTAGGGTCCTACAATGAGCAGTTCTTC
. | TRBJ1-2 | TRBV12-3/TRBV12-4 | . | CASSPKTRGGYTF | TGTGCCAGCAGTCCAAAGACCCGAGGGGGCTACACCTTC
TRBD2 | TRBJ2-1 | TRBV7-2 | . | CASSLNSGGDNEQFF | TGTGCCAGCAGCTTAAACAGCGGGGGCGACAATGAGCAGTTCTTC
TRBD1 | TRBJ1-1 | TRBV4-3 | few | CASSQEWIRGRIMNTEAFF | TGCGCCAGCAGCCAAGAATGGATCAGGGGGAGGATAATGAACACTGAAGCTTTCTTT
. | TRBJ2-2 | TRBV4-3 | . | CASSQDHGNTGELFF | TGCGCCAGCAGCCAAGATCATGGGAACACCGGGGAGCTGTTTTTT
TRBD1 | TRBJ1-4 | TRBV2 | . | CASSNQGVNEKLFF | TGTGCCAGCAGTAACCAGGGGGTTAATGAAAAACTGTTTTTT
TRBD1 | TRBJ1-1 | TRBV7-2 | . | CASSLWDRGNTEAFF | TGTGCCAGCAGCTTATGGGACAGGGGGAACACTGAAGCTTTCTTT
. | TRBJ1-1 | TRBV2 | . | CASSDDRTDFMNTEAFF | TGTGCCAGCAGTGATGACAGGACCGATTTTATGAACACTGAAGCTTTCTTT
. | TRBJ2-2 | TRBV5-1 | few | CASIQGGTNTGELFF | TGCGCCAGCATTCAAGGGGGAACGAACACCGGGGAGCTGTTTTTT
TRBD2 | TRBJ2-3 | TRBV5-6 | few | CASSDPPLAETQYF | TGTGCCAGCAGCGATCCCCCGCTAGCGGAGACGCAGTATTTT
. | TRBJ1-2 | TRBV7-9 | few | CASNLPTGLHYGYTF | TGTGCCAGCAACTTACCGACAGGCCTCCATTATGGCTACACCTTC
TRBD1 | TRBJ1-4 | TRBV7-2 | . | CASSPGQGGKLFF | TGTGCCAGCAGCCCAGGACAGGGGGGAAAACTGTTTTTT
. | TRBJ1-2 | TRBV12-3/TRBV12-4 | . | CASSVPGNYGYTF | TGTGCCAGCAGTGTCCCGGGGAACTATGGCTACACCTTC
. | TRBJ2-5 | TRBV12-3/TRBV12-4 | many | CASSFSASAEETQYF | TGTGCCAGCAGTTTCTCGGCTAGCGCTGAAGAGACCCAGTACTTC
TRBD2 | TRBJ2-3 | TRBV7-2 | many | CASSLGLAGDTQYF | TGTGCCAGCAGCCTGGGACTAGCGGGAGATACGCAGTATTTT
. | TRBJ2-2 | TRBV6-6 | few | CASTDWQNRVTGELFF | TGTGCCAGCACCGATTGGCAGAACAGGGTCACCGGGGAGCTGTTTTTT
TRBD1 | TRBJ2-2 | TRBV5-1 | few | CASSFGPQGLGGELFF | TGCGCCAGCAGCTTTGGCCCACAGGGGCTTGGCGGGGAGCTGTTTTTT
. | TRBJ2-3 | TRBV12-3/TRBV12-4 | few | CASSRTQRADTQYF | TGTGCCAGCAGTCGGACCCAGCGGGCAGATACGCAGTATTTT
TRBD1 | TRBJ1-6 | TRBV6-5 | . | CASSYSKAGGGSPLHF | TGTGCCAGCAGTTACTCGAAGGCAGGGGGTGGTTCACCCCTCCACTTT
. | TRBJ1-1 | TRBV3-1 | few | CASSQGRPNTEAFF | TGTGCCAGCAGCCAGGGCAGGCCGAACACTGAAGCTTTCTTT
. | TRBJ1-4 | TRBV29-1 | . | CSVGQGTTTNEKLFF | TGCAGCGTTGGGCAGGGGACAACAACTAATGAAAAACTGTTTTTT
. | TRBJ2-1 | TRBV28 | few | CASTNDSYNEQFF | TGTGCCAGCACTAACGACAGCTACAATGAGCAGTTCTTC
. | TRBJ1-1 | TRBV11-2 | . | CASSLVPQGRNTEAFF | TGTGCCAGCAGCTTAGTTCCCCAGGGAAGGAACACTGAAGCTTTCTTT
TRBD1 | TRBJ1-2 | TRBV4-3 | few | CASSRVDRGSGYTF | TGCGCCAGCAGCCGGGTCGACAGGGGATCTGGCTACACCTTC
. | TRBJ2-7 | TRBV5-5 | . | CASSFFVTKVYEQYF | TGTGCCAGCAGCTTCTTCGTAACGAAGGTCTACGAGCAGTACTTC
. | TRBJ2-5 | TRBV7-2 | few | CASSLAAGRRGETQYF | TGTGCCAGCAGCTTAGCGGCGGGGCGGAGGGGGGAGACCCAGTACTTC
. | TRBJ2-7 | TRBV5-5 | . | CASSLTGKVTYEQYF | TGTGCCAGCAGCCTTACCGGGAAAGTAACCTACGAGCAGTACTTC
. | TRBJ2-5 | TRBV28 | few | CASREGTEETQYF | TGTGCCAGTCGGGAGGGGACAGAAGAGACCCAGTACTTC
TRBD1 | TRBJ2-3 | TRBV10-3 | few | CAIRPGQGSDTQYF | TGTGCCATCAGGCCCGGACAGGGGTCAGATACGCAGTATTTT
TRBD1 | TRBJ2-1 | TRBV12-3/TRBV12-4 | few | CASNTGGARNEQFF | TGTGCCAGCAACACAGGGGGCGCACGGAATGAGCAGTTCTTC
TRBD2 | TRBJ2-4 | TRBV7-2 | . | CASSRTSGGALIAKNIQYF | TGTGCCAGCAGCCGGACTAGCGGGGGGGCCTTGATAGCCAAAAACATTCAGTACTTC
. | TRBJ2-5 | TRBV7-9 | . | CASSLAGLGTQYF | TGTGCCAGCAGCTTAGCGGGCCTGGGGACCCAGTACTTC
. | TRBJ1-2 | TRBV12-3/TRBV12-4 | few | CASSFGARYGYTF | TGTGCCAGCAGTTTCGGGGCCCGCTATGGCTACACCTTC
. | TRBJ1-1 | TRBV28 | . | CASSLISPGAEAFF | TGTGCCAGCAGTTTAATAAGCCCCGGGGCTGAAGCTTTCTTT